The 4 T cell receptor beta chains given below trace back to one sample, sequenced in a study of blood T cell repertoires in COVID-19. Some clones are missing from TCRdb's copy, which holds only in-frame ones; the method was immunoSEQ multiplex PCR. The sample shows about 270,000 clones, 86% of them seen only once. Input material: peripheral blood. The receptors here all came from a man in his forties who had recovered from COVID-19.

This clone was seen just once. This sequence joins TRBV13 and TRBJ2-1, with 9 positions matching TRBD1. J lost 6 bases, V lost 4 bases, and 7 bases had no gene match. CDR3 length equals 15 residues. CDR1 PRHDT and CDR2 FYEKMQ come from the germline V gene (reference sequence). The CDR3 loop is CASSSPGQGINEQFF. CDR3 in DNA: TGTGCCAGCAGCTCCCCGGGACAGGGTATCAATGAGCAGTTCTTC.

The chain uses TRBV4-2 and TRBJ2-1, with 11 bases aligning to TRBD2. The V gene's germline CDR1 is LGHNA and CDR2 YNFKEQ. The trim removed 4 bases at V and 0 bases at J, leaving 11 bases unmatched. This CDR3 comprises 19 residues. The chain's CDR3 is CASSRDGTSGQSSYNEQFF. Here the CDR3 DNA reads TGTGCCAGCAGCCGGGATGGGACTAGCGGCCAGAGCTCCTACAATGAGCAGTTCTTC.

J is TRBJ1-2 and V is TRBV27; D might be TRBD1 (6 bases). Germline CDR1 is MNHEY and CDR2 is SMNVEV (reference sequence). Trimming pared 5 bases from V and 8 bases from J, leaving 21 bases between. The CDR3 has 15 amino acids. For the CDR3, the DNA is TGTGCCAGCAGTCACTCGACAGGTTCCCTCGGGGGCTACACCTTC. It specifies CASSHSTGSLGGYTF.

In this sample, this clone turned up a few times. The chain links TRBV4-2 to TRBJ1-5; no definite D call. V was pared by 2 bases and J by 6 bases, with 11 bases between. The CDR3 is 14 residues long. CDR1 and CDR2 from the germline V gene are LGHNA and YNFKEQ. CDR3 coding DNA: TGTGCCAGCAGCCAACCGGGCGGAGGTCAGCCCCAGCATTTT. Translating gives CASSQPGGGQPQHF.